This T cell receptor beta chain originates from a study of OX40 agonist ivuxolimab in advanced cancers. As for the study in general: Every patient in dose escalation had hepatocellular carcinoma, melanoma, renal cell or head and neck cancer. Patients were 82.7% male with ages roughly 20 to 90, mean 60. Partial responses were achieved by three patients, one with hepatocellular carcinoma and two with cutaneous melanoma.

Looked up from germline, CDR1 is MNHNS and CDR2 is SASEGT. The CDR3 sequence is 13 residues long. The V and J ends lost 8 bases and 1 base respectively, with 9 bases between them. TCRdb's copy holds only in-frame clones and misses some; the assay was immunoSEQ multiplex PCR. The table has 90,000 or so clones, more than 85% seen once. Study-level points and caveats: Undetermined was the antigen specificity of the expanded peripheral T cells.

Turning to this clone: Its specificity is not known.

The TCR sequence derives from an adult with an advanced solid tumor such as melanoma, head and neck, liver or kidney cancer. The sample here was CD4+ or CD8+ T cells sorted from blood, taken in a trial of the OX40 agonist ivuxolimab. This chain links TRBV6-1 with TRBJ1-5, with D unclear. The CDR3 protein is CASSPRSNQPQHF. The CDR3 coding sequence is TGTGCCAGCTCCCCGCGGAGCAATCAGCCCCAGCATTTT.